This T cell receptor (beta chain) derives from a study of identical twins. Overall study findings and caveats: These conclusions were based on statistical analysis (cross-sectional, not following the same donors).

TCRdb re-derived calls from the 5' RACE reads in MiXCR, one entry per CDR3 protein. Among some 760,000 distinct CDR3 sequences listed, 15% to 20% were seen once. A few counts support this clonotype. Its antigen remains unknown. Per the germline V gene, CDR1 is SGHTA and CDR2 is FQGNSA. V was clipped by 3 bases and J by 4 bases, with 11 bases between them. The CDR3 consists of 14 residues. These data also featured in a second study, about T cells expressing NK-cell markers. That work adds: Beta-chain profiling covered CD3+CD56+NKG2C+, CD3+CD56+NKG2C- and CD3+CD56-NKG2C+ sorted subsets. One of the eight sequenced donors was seronegative, whereas the other seven were HCMV-seropositive.

The chain recombines TRBV7-2 with TRBJ2-3, with D perhaps matching TRBD1 (6 bases). This TCR was recovered from a woman between 18 and 29 years old in good health. The specimen was PBMCs. CDR3 sequence (DNA): TGTGCCAGCAGCTTTATTGGGGGCCCAGATACGCAGTATTTT. Translated: CASSFIGGPDTQYF.